The 13 T cell receptor beta chains given below trace back to one sample, sequenced in a study of blood T cells in healthy people across ages. A second PCR, run for roughly 7 to 12 cycles, used a sample-barcoded 5' primer plus a J-beta primer mix. TCRdb re-analysed the 5' RACE reads in MiXCR, keeping a single row per CDR3 protein. Of about 760,000 distinct CDR3 sequences listed, 25% are singletons. This same sample was also taken into another study, of T cells of mothers and their children.

The sequenced sample consisted of blood. The receptors were sampled from a boy younger than 18 in good health.

The CDR3 protein is CASSLAPGQGAHTLDGYTF. CDR3 nucleotide sequence: TGCGCCAGCAGCTTGGCCCCGGGACAGGGGGCCCACACTCTCGATGGCTACACCTTC. This rearrangement joins TRBV5-1 to TRBJ1-2; the match to TRBD1 covers 12 bases. This CDR3 has 19 residues. The V segment lost 0 bases and the J segment 6 bases; nucleotides outside the gene matches: 15. Looked up from germline, CDR1 is SGHRS and CDR2 is YFSETQ.

The table lists this clonotype with many counts. The chain carries TRBV9 and TRBJ2-7; the match to TRBD1 covers 7 bases. Germline V CDR1 and CDR2: SGDLS, YYNGEE. This CDR3 spans 14 amino acids. The junction had 3 bases not matched to a gene; V was cut back by 3 bases and J by 0 bases. Here the CDR3 DNA reads TGTGCCAGCAGCGGACGGGACAGCTCCTACGAGCAGTACTTC. Translated, it gives CASSGRDSSYEQYF. The full variable domain, in which reference TRBV9 and TRBJ2-7 provide the parts outside the CDR3, is DSGVTQTPKHLITATGQRVTLRCSPRSGDLSVYWYQQSLDQGLQFLIQYYNGEERAKGNILERFSAQQFPDLHSELNLSSLELGDSALYFCASSGRDSSYEQYFGPGTRLTVT.

The table lists this clonotype with a few counts. The rearrangement joins TRBV10-3 to TRBJ2-4; 7 bases are a match to TRBD1. V shed 4 bases, J shed 0 bases, and the junction held 9 bases outside the gene matches. Germline V gene data show CDR1 as ENHRY and CDR2 as SYGVKD. CDR3 length equals 17 residues. In DNA, the CDR3 is TGTGCCATCAGTGTCGGAGACAGGGCAGGAGCCAAAAACATTCAGTACTTC. Its translation is CAISVGDRAGAKNIQYF.

The chain links TRBV24-1 to TRBJ2-2, with D possibly being TRBD2 (6 bases). The CDR3 runs 16 residues. Germline CDR1 and CDR2: KGHDR and SFDVKD. Trimming cost V 0 bases and J 3 bases, with 10 bases left between them. CDR3 loop: CATSDLGGTDTGELFF. For the CDR3, the DNA is TGTGCCACCAGTGATTTGGGCGGGACTGACACCGGGGAGCTGTTTTTT.

This clonotype was picked up a small number of times. The chain recombines TRBV4-3 with TRBJ1-1, with D perhaps matching TRBD1 (5 bases). Between the trimmed V and J ends, which lost 0 bases and 2 bases, there was a span of 10 bases. The CDR3 has 15 amino acids. Germline V gene data show CDR1 as LGHNA and CDR2 as YSLEER. The CDR3 protein is CASSQDSGLNTEAFF. The CDR3 nucleotides are TGCGCCAGCAGCCAAGATTCAGGGCTTAACACTGAAGCTTTCTTT.

J is TRBJ1-2 and V is TRBV12-3 or TRBV12-4; weak D call: TRBD1 (6 bases). V shed 6 bases and J shed 7 bases, with 21 bases lying between them. The length of the CDR3 is 15 residues. CDR3 in amino acids: CASSLRRGGRTGYTF. Here the CDR3 DNA reads TGTGCCAGCAGCTTGAGGAGAGGGGGACGGACTGGCTACACCTTC.

This clonotype showed up just a few times. The genes are TRBV4-3 and TRBJ1-1; D remains ambiguous. CDR3 size: 15 residues. Germline CDR1 reads LGHNA; CDR2 reads YSLEER. With 0 bases removed from V and 2 bases from J, the gap between germline ends came to 10 bases. Here the CDR3 DNA reads TGCGCCAGCAGCCAAGAGGTATTCAGAAACACTGAAGCTTTCTTT. Its translation is CASSQEVFRNTEAFF.

This clonotype showed up just a few times. DNA of the CDR3: TGTGCCAGCAGTTTAACCGGGAGGGCCGGGGAGCTGTTTTTT. Protein: CASSLTGRAGELFF. V usage is TRBV28 and J usage is TRBJ2-2; 8 positions match TRBD2. Per the germline V gene, CDR1 is MDHEN and CDR2 is SYDVKM. The CDR3 sequence is 14 residues long. V gave up 2 bases and J gave up 6 bases; unmatched junction bases: 2.

V usage is TRBV7-3 and J usage is TRBJ2-1, with 9 bases that match TRBD2. J lost 4 bases, V lost 1 base, and 11 bases had no gene match. Looked up from germline, CDR1 is SGHTA and CDR2 is FQGTGA. The CDR3 is made up of 18 amino acids. CDR3 nucleotides: TGTGCCAGCAGCTTAATGGCGGCTAGCGGGGTCGAGTACAATGAGCAGTTCTTC. This encodes CASSLMAASGVEYNEQFF.

The rearrangement joins TRBV2 to TRBJ2-5; D possibly corresponds to TRBD1 (6 bases). CDR3 length equals 14 residues. Trimming took off 4 bases at V and 5 bases at J, with 14 bases between the two ends. CDR1 is SNHLY, CDR2 FYNNEI, per germline. The CDR3 here is CASSVQGNWETQYF. Written as DNA, the CDR3 is TGTGCCAGCAGTGTCCAGGGGAATTGGGAGACCCAGTACTTC.

This clonotype has more than one count but fewer than ten. V usage is TRBV7-9 and J usage is TRBJ1-4, with D hard to call. Trimming stripped 3 bases from V and 8 bases from J, with 7 bases between. Germline V gene sequence: CDR1 SEHNR, CDR2 FQNEAQ (reference sequence). The CDR3 length is 12 residues. In DNA form, the CDR3 reads TGTGCCAGCAGCTTTGTAGTCGAAAAACTGTTTTTT. Amino acids: CASSFVVEKLFF.

The V call is TRBV5-6, the J call TRBJ1-2, with D unclear. Looked up from germline, CDR1 is SGHDT and CDR2 is YYEEEE. The ends were cut back, 4 bases at V and 0 bases at J, with 10 bases in the middle. CDR3 length: 14 amino acids. CDR3 DNA sequence: TGTGCCAGCAGCGTCCGGGCCGCTAACTATGGCTACACCTTC. Translated, it gives CASSVRAANYGYTF.

The chain recombines TRBV7-9 with TRBJ2-1, with D possibly being TRBD2 (5 bases). Trimming removed 1 base at V and 5 bases at J, with 6 bases between. The CDR3 covers 13 residues. Germline CDR1 is SEHNR and CDR2 is FQNEAQ (reference sequence). DNA of the CDR3: TGTGCCAGCAGCTTAGAGGAGGACAATGAGCAGTTCTTC. It translates to CASSLEEDNEQFF.